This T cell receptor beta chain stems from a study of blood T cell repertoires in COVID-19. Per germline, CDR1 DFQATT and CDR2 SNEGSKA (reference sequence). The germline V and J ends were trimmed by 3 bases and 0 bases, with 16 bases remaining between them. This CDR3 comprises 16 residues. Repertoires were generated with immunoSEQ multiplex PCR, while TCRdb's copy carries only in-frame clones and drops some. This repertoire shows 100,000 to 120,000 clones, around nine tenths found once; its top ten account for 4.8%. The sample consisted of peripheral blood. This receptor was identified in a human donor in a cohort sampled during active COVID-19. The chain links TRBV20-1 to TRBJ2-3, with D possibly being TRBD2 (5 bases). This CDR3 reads CSASTPSGRSTDTQYF. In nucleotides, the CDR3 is TGCAGTGCTAGTACCCCCAGCGGTCGCAGCACAGATACGCAGTATTTT.